This T cell receptor beta chain was recorded in a study of response to subunit inactivated influenza vaccine. Study findings and constraints: Authors suggested seasonal influenza vaccinations each recruit few new T cells.

The table lists this clonotype with a few counts. Its antigen remains unknown. V lost 1 base and J lost 1, with 11 bases in between. The CDR3 length is 16 residues. Germline V CDR1 and CDR2: SGHTA, FQGNSA. TCRdb re-analysed the RT-PCR reads in MiXCR, keeping a single row per CDR3 protein. The table includes more than 700,000 distinct CDR3 sequences, around 20% detected once. The gene calls are TRBV7-2 and TRBJ1-3; the D gene is possibly TRBD1 (5 bases). The clonotype originates from a man aged 45 to 65 who received an inactivated influenza vaccine. Sequencing used PBMCs from blood, obtained 5 to 6 days after vaccination. The CDR3 is CASSLVQWGSGNTIYF. Written as DNA, the CDR3 is TGTGCCAGCAGCTTAGTTCAGTGGGGGTCTGGAAACACCATATATTTT.